The T cell receptor (beta chain) described here comes from a study of chemoradiotherapy in HPV16-positive cancers. As concerns this clone: Its antigen is not identified.

Profiling relied on immunoSEQ multiplex PCR, and the TCRdb table lists in-frame clones only, not all of them. The data show around 8,800 clones, with about 75% seen just once and 38% held by the top ten. The germline V and J ends were trimmed by 0 bases and 8 bases, with 17 bases remaining between them. CDR1 and CDR2 (germline): SGHRS, YFSETQ. The CDR3 extends over 16 amino acids. Study-wide points: During treatment, candidate HPV-specific clones and E7-related motifs expanded in tumor.

This chain uses TRBV5-1 with TRBJ2-2; D may be TRBD1 or TRBD2 (7 bases each). The source is a human donor with HPV-associated anogenital cancer. The sequenced sample was tumor tissue, obtained from a patient who underwent chemoradiotherapy. For the CDR3, the DNA is TGCGCCAGCAGCTTGGTCTACAGGGGAGGGTCGGGGGAGCTGTTTTTT. Protein sequence: CASSLVYRGGSGELFF.